Each of the 9 T cell receptor beta chains below was sequenced from the same sample in a study of blood T cell repertoires in COVID-19. Profiled with immunoSEQ multiplex PCR; TCRdb holds only in-frame clones, not every one. The sample shows 240,000 or so clones, more than 70% of them seen only once. The specimen was PBMCs or T cells enriched from blood (not recorded which). These receptors were collected from a woman in her forties or fifties who had recovered from COVID-19.

The J gene is TRBJ1-4, the V gene TRBV5-1, with D maybe TRBD1 (6 bases). The CDR3 consists of 14 residues. The V end was cut by 6 bases, the J end by 8 bases, with 17 bases between. Per germline, CDR1 SGHRS and CDR2 YFSETQ. The CDR3 coding sequence is TGCGCCAGCAAGGATACGCAGGGGCCCGAAAAACTGTTTTTT. Its translation: CASKDTQGPEKLFF.

V and J are TRBV9 and TRBJ2-7; the D is unclear. Germline V gene data show CDR1 as SGDLS and CDR2 as YYNGEE. CDR3 length equals 13 residues. V was clipped by 3 bases and J by 3 bases, with 10 bases between them. The DNA for the CDR3 is TGTGCCAGCAGCGCCCAATTCGGCTACGAGCAGTACTTC. It codes for CASSAQFGYEQYF.

This clone has just one count. The rearrangement joins TRBV5-1 to TRBJ2-5; 7 nucleotides agree with TRBD1. The ends lost 3 bases at V and 1 base at J; junction bases unmatched: 0. Germline V gives CDR1 SGHRS, CDR2 YFSETQ. The length of the CDR3 is 13 residues. The CDR3 DNA is TGCGCCAGCAGCTGGGACAGCCAAGAGACCCAGTACTTC. Encoded protein: CASSWDSQETQYF.

The chain couples TRBV7-6 to TRBJ2-3, with D uncertain. Trimming left V 5 bases short and J 0 bases short, with 12 bases between. Germline V gene lookup returns CDR1 SGHVS and CDR2 FNYEAQ. The CDR3 consists of 15 residues. The CDR3 DNA sequence: TGTGCCAGCAGCCCGCGACAAACTAGCACAGATACGCAGTATTTT. It encodes CASSPRQTSTDTQYF. Combining the CDR3 with reference TRBV7-6 and TRBJ2-3 gives the whole variable domain GAGVSQSPRYKVTKRGQDVALRCDPISGHVSLYWYRQALGQGPEFLTYFNYEAQQDKSGLPNDRFSAERPEGSISTLTIQRTEQRDSAMYRCASSPRQTSTDTQYFGPGTRLTVL.

The chain links TRBV11-2 to TRBJ1-1; 9 nucleotides align to TRBD1. J was trimmed by 5 bases and V by 5 bases; bases with no gene match: 18. The CDR3 runs 18 residues. CDR1 is SGHAT and CDR2 is FQNNGV in the germline V gene. The CDR3 DNA reads as TGTGCCAGCAGCCCGCCATTAGTGGGACAGGGAATCCGAACTGAAGCTTTCTTT. It is translated as CASSPPLVGQGIRTEAFF.

V and J are TRBV12-5 and TRBJ2-2, with TRBD1 as a possible D gene (6 bases). In germline, CDR1 is LGHNT, CDR2 FRNRAP. V was trimmed by 6 bases and J by 3 bases, leaving 8 bases between them. This CDR3 has 13 residues. In DNA, the CDR3 is TGTGCTAGTGGCAAGGGGGACACCGGGGAGCTGTTTTTT. Protein: CASGKGDTGELFF. Supplemented by reference TRBV12-5 and TRBJ2-2, the full variable domain reads DARVTQTPRHKVTEMGQEVTMRCQPILGHNTVFWYRQTMMQGLELLAYFRNRAPLDDSGMPKDRFSAEMPDATLATLKIQPSEPRDSAVYFCASGKGDTGELFFGEGSRLTVL.

The chain has TRBV30 and TRBJ2-1, with a weak D call TRBD1 (5 bases). The V end lost 3 bases, the J end lost 5 bases, and 26 bases lay between the germline ends. Germline loops: CDR1 GTSNPN, CDR2 SVGIG (reference sequence). The CDR3 contains 18 residues. CDR3 nucleotides: TGTGCCTGGAGGGCCGACGTTTGGGCTAGGGGTTCCAACAATGAGCAGTTCTTC. Its protein product is CAWRADVWARGSNNEQFF.

The chain has TRBV24-1 and TRBJ2-3, with TRBD2 identical over 8 bases. This CDR3 is 13 amino acids long. Germline V CDR1 and CDR2: KGHDR, SFDVKD. Losses at the gene ends were 9 bases for V and 5 bases for J; bases not matched to a gene: 6. The CDR3 is CATAGGDIDTQYF. For the CDR3, the DNA is TGTGCCACCGCGGGAGGCGATATAGATACGCAGTATTTT.

This clone was seen just once. The DNA for the CDR3 is TGTGCCAGCAGCCAAGTGCAGGGACTAGCGGGCCTCGGGCTGTACTTC. Translated, it gives CASSQVQGLAGLGLYF. This chain uses TRBV3-1 (or the pseudogene TRBV3-2) with TRBJ2-7, with 12 bases fitting TRBD2. This CDR3 has 16 amino acids. Germline lookup yields CDR1 LGHDT and CDR2 YNNKEL (reference sequence). J gave up 12 bases and V 1 base, and 13 bases lay outside the gene matches.